These T cell receptor beta chains were read from a single sample in a study of T-cell memory formation after mild COVID-19. TCRdb used MiXCR to reprocess the 5' RACE reads, holding one entry per CDR3 protein. The table has a few hundred thousand distinct CDR3 sequences, under 30% seen once; the top ten hold less than 15%. The sequencing input was PBMCs or a T cell subset sorted from them (not recorded which). These receptors came from an adult woman who had mild COVID-19 (a few samples of this study predate the infection). Cell type and time point are not known. Each CDR3 is given with its conserved first and last residue. Fields, in order: D gene, clone size, J gene, V gene, CDR3 length, CDR3 protein, CDR3 DNA. The D gene is left open where the match is weak. Clone size is not always given. Where it is, it says once, few, many or a class for expanded clones.

-	-	TRBJ2-7	TRBV12-3/TRBV12-4	13	CASSSAGWGEQYF	TGTGCCAGCAGTTCCGCAGGGTGGGGGGAGCAGTACTTC
TRBD2	many	TRBJ2-1	TRBV12-3/TRBV12-4	16	CASRKKGLARDNEQFF	TGTGCCAGCAGAAAAAAGGGACTAGCGAGGGACAATGAGCAGTTCTTC
TRBD2	-	TRBJ2-1	TRBV20-1	14	CSVASGRSSNEQFF	TGCAGTGTTGCGAGCGGGAGGTCTAGCAATGAGCAGTTCTTC
TRBD1	once	TRBJ2-1	TRBV18	15	CASSGQGGPSNEQFF	TGTGCCAGCTCAGGACAGGGGGGCCCCTCCAATGAGCAGTTCTTC
-	-	TRBJ1-2	TRBV5-1	14	CASSAMRGNHGYTF	TGCGCCAGCAGCGCCATGAGGGGCAACCATGGCTACACCTTC
-	-	TRBJ2-7	TRBV10-3	12	CAISVTRAGQYF	TGTGCCATCAGTGTCACCAGGGCAGGGCAGTACTTC
-	once	TRBJ2-3	TRBV2	13	CASRPGWTDTQYF	TGTGCCAGCAGACCCGGGTGGACAGATACGCAGTATTTT
-	once	TRBJ1-1	TRBV18	13	CASLTDLNTEAFF	TGTGCCAGCCTCACTGATCTGAACACTGAAGCTTTCTTT
-	few	TRBJ1-1	TRBV24-1	14	CAPPKRDRYTEAFF	TGTGCCCCACCAAAAAGGGATCGTTATACTGAAGCTTTCTTT
-	many	TRBJ2-3	TRBV6-4	16	CASSDSNSGGPDTQYF	TGTGCCAGCAGTGACTCGAATTCCGGGGGGCCCGATACGCAGTATTTT
-	few	TRBJ2-1	TRBV6-5	13	CASSYNGYNEQFF	TGTGCCAGCAGTTACAACGGCTACAATGAGCAGTTCTTC
TRBD1	-	TRBJ1-2	TRBV11-2	14	CASSLGTGRYGYTF	TGTGCCAGCAGCTTGGGGACAGGGCGGTATGGCTACACCTTC
-	-	TRBJ2-1	TRBV24-1	14	CATSDWPSRDEQFF	TGTGCCACCAGTGACTGGCCTAGCCGAGATGAGCAGTTCTTC
-	-	TRBJ1-1	TRBV15	11	CATSRVTEAFF	TGTGCCACCAGCAGGGTTACTGAAGCTTTCTTT
TRBD1	few	TRBJ2-5	TRBV5-1	17	CASSSPGQRAGQETQYF	TGCGCCAGCAGCTCCCCGGGACAGCGTGCTGGACAAGAGACCCAGTACTTC
TRBD2	-	TRBJ2-7	TRBV30	18	CAWSDMTRFKLADYEQYF	TGTGCCTGGAGTGATATGACCCGGTTCAAACTAGCGGACTACGAGCAGTACTTC
-	-	TRBJ2-5	TRBV12-3/TRBV12-4	14	CASSFMAGQETQYF	TGTGCCAGCAGTTTTATGGCAGGGCAAGAGACCCAGTACTTC
-	few	TRBJ1-2	TRBV12-3/TRBV12-4	13	CASRRTALYGYTF	TGTGCCAGCAGACGGACAGCCCTCTATGGCTACACCTTC
TRBD2	few	TRBJ2-1	TRBV28	15	CASSGAGESYNEQFF	TGTGCCAGCAGTGGAGCGGGAGAGTCCTACAATGAGCAGTTCTTC
-	-	TRBJ2-1	TRBV6-5	15	CASSYGGATYNEQFF	TGTGCCAGCAGTTACGGGGGCGCGACCTACAATGAGCAGTTCTTC